The 5 T cell receptor beta chains given below trace back to one sample, sequenced in a study of blood T cell repertoires in COVID-19. Produced via immunoSEQ multiplex PCR; TCRdb's table is partial and in-frame only. The sample lists 350,000 to 450,000 clones; around 92% were seen once. The specimen sequenced was PBMCs or T cells enriched from blood (not recorded which). The receptors were sampled from a woman aged 25 to 39 who had recovered from COVID-19.

The chain employs TRBV9 and TRBJ2-2; TRBD1 aligns across 11 bases. V shed 4 bases, J shed 6 bases, and the junction held 8 bases outside the gene matches. The CDR3 runs to 16 residues. The germline V gene encodes CDR1 SGDLS and CDR2 YYNGEE. The DNA for the CDR3 is TGTGCCAGCAGCCCCCGGACAGGGGGCATCGCCGGGGAGCTGTTTTTT. Its translation is CASSPRTGGIAGELFF.

The table lists this clone with a few counts. V gene TRBV12-5 combines with J gene TRBJ1-1; 8 bases agree with TRBD1. The CDR3 has 17 amino acids. Germline V gene data show CDR1 as LGHNT and CDR2 as FRNRAP. The V and J ends lost 6 bases and 0 bases, in that order; junction bases with no gene match: 12. As DNA, the CDR3 is TGTGCTAGTGGGCCCGACAGGGGCACCCTGATGAACACTGAAGCTTTCTTT. It translates to CASGPDRGTLMNTEAFF.

The genes are TRBV5-6 and TRBJ1-1; TRBD1 aligns across 9 bases. After removal of 0 bases from V and 0 bases from J, the junction contained 3 bases not matched to a gene. The CDR3 has 16 residues. Germline CDR1 reads SGHDT; CDR2 reads YYEEEE. This CDR3 is CASSLEDRGMNTEAFF. CDR3 DNA sequence: TGTGCCAGCAGCTTGGAGGACAGGGGCATGAACACTGAAGCTTTCTTT.

The chain combines TRBV7-8 with TRBJ2-7, with TRBD1 as a possible D gene (6 bases). The V gene lost 5 bases and the J gene lost 11 bases, with 19 bases spanning the gap. CDR3 length equals 13 residues. CDR1 and CDR2 from the germline V gene are SGHVS and FQNEAQ. As DNA, the CDR3 is TGTGCCAGCAGCGACAGGCCGGGACGGCTTGAGTACTTC. Encoded protein: CASSDRPGRLEYF.

The gene calls are TRBV9 and TRBJ2-7; 8 bases match TRBD1. The CDR3 has 14 amino acids. J gave up 4 bases and V 3 bases, and 6 bases lay outside the gene matches. Germline V gene sequence: CDR1 SGDLS, CDR2 YYNGEE. The CDR3 region has the DNA TGTGCCAGCAGCGATGGACAGGGTGTTTACGAGCAGTACTTC. It specifies CASSDGQGVYEQYF.